Presented here are 11 T cell receptor beta chains from one specimen sequenced in a study of identical twins. In TCRdb, the 5' RACE reads were re-called with MiXCR into one record per CDR3 protein. The profile covers 700,000 or so distinct CDR3 sequences, with over 20% appearing a single time and roughly 4% taken by the ten largest. The data were also submitted as part of a second study, on T cells expressing NK-cell markers.

Input material: PBMCs. These TCRs come from a woman between 18 and 29 years old in good health.

V is TRBV3-1 and J is TRBJ2-1; tentative D call: TRBD1 (6 bases). The germline gives CDR1 LGHDT, CDR2 YNNKEL (reference sequence). V lost 0 bases and J lost 1, with 7 bases in between. The CDR3 has 15 amino acids. This CDR3 reads CASSQEGASYNEQFF. CDR3 bases: TGTGCCAGCAGCCAAGAGGGGGCATCCTACAATGAGCAGTTCTTC.

In its sample, this clonotype was seen a few times. The chain has TRBV7-9 and TRBJ2-1; 7 positions match TRBD2. Germline V gene data show CDR1 as SEHNR and CDR2 as FQNEAQ (reference sequence). The CDR3 loop spans 15 amino acids. The V and J ends lost 7 bases and 7 bases, in that order; junction bases with no gene match: 13. The CDR3 protein is CASNTHSGRGNEQFF. The CDR3 region has the DNA TGTGCCAGCAACACCCATAGCGGGCGGGGGAATGAGCAGTTCTTC.

This clonotype has more than one count but fewer than ten. The chain has TRBV6-1 and TRBJ2-7, with TRBD1 matching 8 bases. The CDR3 has 18 amino acids. The germline gives CDR1 MNHNS, CDR2 SASEGT. The V and J ends lost 6 bases and 1 base, in that order; junction bases with no gene match: 17. The CDR3 spells CASRGRLDRAYQSYEQYF. As DNA, the CDR3 is TGTGCCAGCAGGGGAAGACTGGACAGGGCTTACCAATCCTACGAGCAGTACTTC.

This clonotype was seen only a few times. The J gene is TRBJ2-3, the V gene TRBV12-3 or TRBV12-4; 10 bases fit TRBD1. Unmatched junction bases numbered 11, after V lost 4 bases and J lost 7 bases. The CDR3 extends over 16 amino acids. In DNA, the CDR3 is TGTGCCAGCAGTTGGGCCGGGACAGGGGATATGAATACGCAGTATTTT. Protein sequence: CASSWAGTGDMNTQYF.

This chain connects TRBV9 to TRBJ2-2; possible D gene TRBD2, 6 bases. V lost 4 bases and J 4 bases, leaving 17 bases between the germline ends. Per the germline V gene, CDR1 is SGDLS and CDR2 is YYNGEE. CDR3 length: 16 amino acids. The DNA for the CDR3 is TGTGCCAGCAGCCCTTTCGACGGGAGCACCACCGGGGAGCTGTTTTTT. Translation gives CASSPFDGSTTGELFF.

This clonotype was detected ten times or more. CDR3 sequence reads: CATPEQVNTEAFF. Written as DNA, the CDR3 is TGTGCCACCCCCGAGCAGGTGAACACTGAAGCTTTCTTT. V gene TRBV2 combines with J gene TRBJ1-1; D gene unclear. This CDR3 region has 13 residues. Germline CDR1 is SNHLY and CDR2 is FYNNEI. V dropped 10 bases and J dropped 0 bases, with 12 bases sitting between them.

J is TRBJ2-7 and V is TRBV15; D not certain. CDR3 length: 15 amino acids. Germline loops: CDR1 LNHNV, CDR2 YYDKDF (reference sequence). The V and J ends lost 5 bases and 0 bases respectively, with 14 bases between them. The DNA for the CDR3 is TGTGCCACCAGCCCTGCAGGTGGAAGCTCCTACGAGCAGTACTTC. Encoded protein: CATSPAGGSSYEQYF.

CDR3 nucleotides: TGTGCCAGCACCGAAGCGGGGACAAGCTACAATGAGCAGTTCTTC. Protein product: CASTEAGTSYNEQFF. The chain uses TRBV7-9 and TRBJ2-1; tentative D call: TRBD2 (7 bases). The V and J ends lost 7 bases and 3 bases respectively, with 16 bases between them. The CDR3 is 15 residues long. Germline-derived CDR1 and CDR2 are SEHNR and FQNEAQ (reference sequence).

This chain links TRBV11-2 with TRBJ2-3; TRBD2 agrees at 7 bases. This CDR3 contains 14 residues. Losses at the gene ends were 1 base for V and 6 bases for J; bases not matched to a gene: 4. The germline V gene has CDR1 SGHAT and CDR2 FQNNGV. CDR3 in amino acids: CASSLVGGVDTQYF. CDR3 nucleotide sequence: TGTGCCAGCAGCTTAGTGGGGGGGGTGGATACGCAGTATTTT.

V gene TRBV12-3 or TRBV12-4 combines with J gene TRBJ2-5; tentatively, D is TRBD1 (6 bases). This CDR3 has 14 residues. V gave up 1 base and J gave up 4 bases, with 10 bases separating them. CDR3 in DNA: TGTGCCAGCAGTTTAGAAGACAGGAGAGAGACCCAGTACTTC. Protein sequence: CASSLEDRRETQYF.

The table lists this clonotype with a few counts. V is TRBV27 and J is TRBJ2-1; 7 positions match TRBD2. The CDR3 is made up of 12 amino acids. J was trimmed by 12 bases and V by 11 bases; bases with no gene match: 13. Germline CDR1 reads MNHEY; CDR2 reads SMNVEV (reference sequence). CDR3: CASLVREKAQFF. CDR3 in DNA: TGTGCCTCCCTTGTGCGGGAGAAAGCGCAGTTCTTC.